These T cell receptor beta chains were read from a single sample in a study of blood T cells in healthy people across ages. TCRdb processed the 5' RACE reads anew with MiXCR; each CDR3 protein has one entry. Among roughly 680,000 distinct CDR3 sequences listed, around 50% were seen once. The sample was blood. All receptors come from a woman older than 75 in good health. The CDR3 runs from the conserved cysteine through the conserved F or W. The D gene is left open where the match is weak. Some rows have no size entry. The others give once, few or many, or a class for an expanded clone.

V gene,J gene,D gene,clone size,CDR3 protein,CDR3 DNA
TRBV15,TRBJ2-3,TRBD2,NA,CATSVQRTSRDTQYF,TGTGCCACCAGCGTCCAGCGGACTAGCAGAGATACGCAGTATTTT
TRBV5-6,TRBJ2-1,TRBD2,many,CASSSPASGSRGNEQFF,TGTGCCAGCAGCTCCCCGGCTAGCGGGTCTCGCGGTAATGAGCAGTTCTTC
TRBV4-2,TRBJ2-5,NA,NA,CASSQEYPTQETQYF,TGTGCCAGCAGCCAAGAATACCCGACCCAAGAGACCCAGTACTTC
TRBV5-1,TRBJ2-1,TRBD1,NA,CASRLGQLYNEQFF,TGCGCCAGCAGGCTGGGACAGCTATACAATGAGCAGTTCTTC
TRBV20-1,TRBJ2-1,TRBD2,NA,CSARDPGRLAGVYNEQFF,TGCAGTGCTAGAGATCCCGGAAGACTAGCGGGGGTCTACAATGAGCAGTTCTTC
TRBV12-3/TRBV12-4,TRBJ1-2,TRBD1,NA,CASSLDPGGGYGYTF,TGTGCCAGCAGTTTAGATCCAGGGGGAGGCTATGGCTACACCTTC
TRBV7-9,TRBJ2-5,NA,NA,CASSGVIGTLEETQYF,TGTGCCAGCAGCGGTGTTATCGGGACACTCGAAGAGACCCAGTACTTC
TRBV12-3/TRBV12-4,TRBJ1-2,NA,many,CASSSIGYGYTF,TGTGCCAGCAGTTCTATCGGCTATGGCTACACCTTC
TRBV2,TRBJ2-2,NA,few,CASKVGLSTGELFF,TGTGCCAGCAAGGTCGGCTTATCTACCGGGGAGCTGTTTTTT
TRBV5-7,TRBJ2-3,NA,many,CASSLVGLDTQYF,TGTGCCAGCAGCTTGGTCGGTCTAGATACGCAGTATTTT
TRBV20-1,TRBJ2-5,TRBD1,NA,CSAGFRQGIETQYF,TGCAGTGCGGGATTTCGACAGGGAATTGAGACCCAGTACTTC
TRBV2,TRBJ2-2,TRBD1,NA,CASAGTGGTGELFF,TGTGCCAGCGCCGGGACAGGGGGCACCGGGGAGCTGTTTTTT
TRBV7-2,TRBJ2-3,NA,NA,CASSQNPGIGADTQYF,TGTGCCAGCAGCCAGAATCCGGGGATCGGGGCAGATACGCAGTATTTT
TRBV12-3/TRBV12-4,TRBJ2-4,NA,NA,CASTEGVTKNIQYF,TGTGCCTCTACCGAGGGGGTGACCAAAAACATTCAGTACTTC
TRBV20-1,TRBJ2-5,TRBD1,NA,CSAQDRRQETQYF,TGCAGTGCCCAGGACAGGCGCCAAGAGACCCAGTACTTC
TRBV12-3/TRBV12-4,TRBJ2-3,NA,NA,CASSRAGPDTQYF,TGTGCCAGCAGCAGAGCAGGGCCAGATACGCAGTATTTT
TRBV29-1,TRBJ2-7,NA,many,CSVTRRGSSYEQYF,TGCAGCGTTACGCGAAGGGGAAGCTCCTACGAGCAGTACTTC
TRBV28,TRBJ1-1,NA,NA,CANSLSGAQNTEAFF,TGTGCCAACAGTTTGTCTGGGGCGCAGAACACTGAAGCTTTCTTT
TRBV28,TRBJ2-7,NA,NA,CASSLKGKETDLYEQYF,TGTGCCAGCAGTTTAAAAGGGAAGGAGACGGACCTCTACGAGCAGTACTTC
TRBV20-1,TRBJ2-5,TRBD2,many,CSAIPIQASGSWETQYF,TGCAGTGCTATCCCCATCCAGGCTAGCGGGAGCTGGGAGACCCAGTACTTC
TRBV5-1,TRBJ2-1,TRBD1,few,CASSSLTGTGDYNEQFF,TGCGCCAGCAGCTCCCTCACCGGGACAGGGGACTACAATGAGCAGTTCTTC
TRBV7-2,TRBJ2-5,NA,NA,CASSLLVVILETQYF,TGTGCCAGCAGCTTACTTGTGGTAATCCTGGAGACCCAGTACTTC
TRBV10-3,TRBJ2-1,TRBD2,NA,CAISESTGGSGIGEQFF,TGTGCCATCAGTGAGTCGACGGGGGGTAGCGGGATAGGTGAGCAGTTCTTC
TRBV20-1,TRBJ2-1,NA,NA,CSARSPPHEFLSYNEQFF,TGCAGTGCTAGAAGCCCTCCGCATGAGTTTCTCTCCTACAATGAGCAGTTCTTC
TRBV7-9,TRBJ2-2,NA,NA,CASSPSGTSTGELFF,TGTGCCAGCAGCCCCTCCGGGACAAGCACCGGGGAGCTGTTTTTT
TRBV20-1,TRBJ2-3,NA,NA,CSAATLAPTDTQYF,TGCAGTGCTGCCACCCTAGCCCCCACAGATACGCAGTATTTT
TRBV20-1,TRBJ1-1,NA,few,CSARDSGAGTEAFF,TGCAGTGCTAGAGATTCTGGGGCGGGCACTGAAGCTTTCTTT
TRBV7-9,TRBJ2-1,TRBD2,many,CASSLALAGTHNEQFF,TGTGCCAGCAGCTTGGCTCTAGCGGGGACCCACAATGAGCAGTTCTTC
TRBV6-5,TRBJ2-3,TRBD2,few,CASRRTSADTQYF,TGTGCCAGCAGACGGACTAGCGCAGATACGCAGTATTTT
TRBV20-1,TRBJ2-5,TRBD1,NA,CSASSRGQETQYF,TGCAGTGCTAGTAGCAGGGGGCAAGAGACCCAGTACTTC
TRBV4-1,TRBJ2-5,TRBD2,few,CASSPVVPPASGGQYF,TGCGCCAGCAGCCCCGTTGTCCCACCTGCTAGCGGAGGGCAGTACTTC
TRBV5-1,TRBJ2-3,TRBD1,NA,CASSWPQGATDTQYF,TGCGCCAGCAGCTGGCCCCAGGGGGCCACAGATACGCAGTATTTT
TRBV15,TRBJ1-1,TRBD1,NA,CATSKDRVKNTEAFF,TGTGCCACCAGCAAAGACAGGGTCAAGAACACTGAAGCTTTCTTT
TRBV15,TRBJ2-5,TRBD2,NA,CATSRDWGGLETQYF,TGTGCCACCAGCAGAGATTGGGGGGGATTGGAGACCCAGTACTTC
TRBV25-1,TRBJ2-2,NA,few,CASEVPGTGELFF,TGTGCCAGCGAGGTGCCCGGCACCGGGGAGCTGTTTTTT
TRBV5-1,TRBJ2-5,NA,many,CASSRTPQETQYF,TGTGCCAGCAGTCGGACTCCCCAAGAGACCCAGTACTTC
TRBV6-5,TRBJ2-1,NA,NA,CAGSRGASYNEQFF,TGTGCCGGCAGTCGAGGAGCTTCCTACAATGAGCAGTTCTTC
TRBV10-3,TRBJ1-5,NA,NA,CAISVTPGADQPQHF,TGTGCCATCAGTGTAACTCCAGGCGCGGATCAGCCCCAGCATTTT
TRBV4-2,TRBJ2-3,TRBD1,NA,CASTRGQGTDTQYF,TGTGCCAGCACCCGAGGACAGGGCACAGATACGCAGTATTTT
TRBV2,TRBJ2-1,TRBD1,many,CASKAAGGNEQFF,TGTGCCAGCAAGGCGGCAGGGGGCAATGAGCAGTTCTTC
TRBV7-8,TRBJ2-1,NA,many,CASSFIDEQFF,TGTGCCAGCAGCTTTATCGACGAGCAGTTCTTC
TRBV6-6,TRBJ1-1,NA,NA,CASSYRVGTEAFF,TGTGCCAGCAGTTACAGGGTCGGCACTGAAGCTTTCTTT
TRBV20-1,TRBJ2-3,NA,NA,CSARLADDPDTQYF,TGCAGTGCTAGGTTGGCAGATGATCCAGATACGCAGTATTTT
TRBV9,TRBJ2-7,NA,few,CASSVSAGSSYEQYF,TGTGCCAGCAGCGTAAGTGCGGGCAGCTCCTACGAGCAGTACTTC
TRBV19,TRBJ1-5,NA,NA,CASSNSHGDIRNQPQHF,TGCGCCAGTAGCAACTCCCATGGGGACATCCGTAATCAGCCCCAGCATTTT
TRBV12-3/TRBV12-4,TRBJ1-1,NA,many,CASSFGENTEAFF,TGTGCCAGCAGTTTCGGCGAGAACACTGAAGCTTTCTTT
TRBV3-1,TRBJ2-3,NA,few,CASSQGGSTDTQYF,TGTGCCAGCAGCCAGGGGGGCAGCACAGATACGCAGTATTTT
TRBV18,TRBJ1-5,NA,many,CASSALKDLPQHF,TGTGCCAGCTCAGCCCTTAAAGATCTCCCCCAGCATTTT
TRBV20-1,TRBJ1-2,NA,many,CSARDQARNTF,TGCAGTGCTAGAGATCAGGCGAGAAACACCTTC
TRBV12-3/TRBV12-4,TRBJ1-2,NA,NA,CASSPTGRANYSYTF,TGTGCCAGCAGCCCGACCGGGAGAGCTAACTATAGCTACACCTTC
TRBV30,TRBJ1-5,NA,few,CAWSVLRGNQPQHF,TGTGCCTGGAGTGTACTTAGAGGGAATCAGCCCCAGCATTTT
TRBV7-9,TRBJ2-6,NA,many,CASSLAELGANVLTF,TGTGCCAGCAGCTTAGCGGAACTGGGGGCCAACGTCCTGACTTTC
TRBV29-1,TRBJ2-7,TRBD1,NA,CSVEQGTSYEQYF,TGCAGCGTGGAACAGGGGACATCCTACGAGCAGTACTTC